The 23 T cell receptor beta chains below come from one sample, sequenced in a study of cytomegalovirus exposure and HLA in healthy donors. It was with 60 Vbeta and 13 Jbeta primers that the PCR ran. Data came from immunoSEQ multiplex PCR; TCRdb stores just in-frame clones and leaves some out. In the table there are 70,000 to 95,000 clones, roughly 80% of which are singletons. The sample comprised PBMCs. The receptors come from a man aged 25 to 40 in good health and CMV-seropositive.

V gene TRBV5-1 combines with J gene TRBJ2-7, with D possibly matching TRBD2 (5 bases). Trimming cost V 0 bases and J 7 bases, with 17 bases left between them. There are 15 residues in the CDR3. Looked up from germline, CDR1 is SGHRS and CDR2 is YFSETQ. CDR3 loop: CASSLALRAAGEQYF. The DNA of the CDR3 is TGCGCCAGCAGCTTGGCTTTGCGGGCGGCCGGGGAGCAGTACTTC.

The chain carries TRBV4-1 and TRBJ1-1, with D tentatively TRBD1 (5 bases). V shed 4 bases and J shed 0 bases, with 18 bases lying between them. The CDR3 consists of 17 residues. Germline-derived CDR1 and CDR2 are MGHRA and YSYEKL. The CDR3 loop reads CASSRGPHTGMNTEAFF. Here the CDR3 DNA reads TGCGCCAGCAGCCGCGGCCCTCATACAGGTATGAACACTGAAGCTTTCTTT.

This chain uses TRBV28 with TRBJ2-1; 7 bases fit TRBD1. The germline V gene encodes CDR1 MDHEN and CDR2 SYDVKM. The CDR3 covers 15 residues. Unmatched junction bases numbered 6, after V lost 3 bases and J lost 4 bases. CDR3 nucleotide sequence: TGTGCCAGCAGTTTGGACGACAGGGATTACAATGAGCAGTTCTTC. As protein: CASSLDDRDYNEQFF.

V and J are TRBV6-5 and TRBJ2-5; D is possibly TRBD2 (5 bases). The CDR3 is 12 residues long. The V gene's germline CDR1 is MNHEY and CDR2 SVGAGI. Trimming removed 4 bases from V and 5 bases from J, with 8 bases in between. CDR3 nucleotide sequence: TGTGCCAGCAGTTCTAGCCCTGAGACCCAGTACTTC. Amino acids: CASSSSPETQYF.

V is TRBV15 and J is TRBJ2-3; possible D gene TRBD2, 7 bases. CDR1 is LNHNV and CDR2 is YYDKDF in the germline V gene (reference sequence). CDR3 length equals 16 residues. Trimming left V 0 bases short and J 5 bases short, with 15 bases between. As DNA, the CDR3 is TGTGCCACCAGCAGAGACGGGGGGCTAGCGCGAGATACGCAGTATTTT. This gives the protein CATSRDGGLARDTQYF. The whole variable domain, filled in from reference TRBV15 and TRBJ2-3, reads DAMVIQNPRYQVTQFGKPVTLSCSQTLNHNVMYWYQQKSSQAPKLLFHYYDKDFNNEADTPDNFQSRRPNTSFCFLDIRSPGLGDTAMYLCATSRDGGLARDTQYFGPGTRLTVL.

A few counts support this clone. The rearrangement links TRBV6-1 to TRBJ1-2; 7 positions agree with TRBD1. CDR3 length: 15 amino acids. The V segment lost 1 base and the J segment 4 bases; nucleotides outside the gene matches: 6. In germline, CDR1 is MNHNS, CDR2 SASEGT. CDR3 region: CASSEGAGTAYGYTF. CDR3 DNA: TGTGCCAGCAGTGAAGGGGCCGGGACAGCCTATGGCTACACCTTC.

V usage is TRBV28 and J usage is TRBJ2-5; 9 bases fit TRBD1. J was trimmed by 0 bases and V by 3 bases; bases with no gene match: 2. The CDR3 totals 15 residues. The germline CDR1 and CDR2 sequences are MDHEN and SYDVKM. CDR3 protein: CASSLRQGDQETQYF. CDR3 DNA sequence: TGTGCCAGCAGTTTGCGACAGGGGGACCAAGAGACCCAGTACTTC.

V gene TRBV4-1 combines with J gene TRBJ2-1, with a tentative D call TRBD2 (7 bases). V was cut by 0 bases and J by 10 bases, with 19 bases left in between. The V gene's germline CDR1 is MGHRA and CDR2 YSYEKL. The CDR3 consists of 16 residues. The CDR3 DNA sequence: TGCGCCAGCAGCCAAGATTGGGCGGGGGCTCGCATGGAGCAGTTCTTC. The encoded protein is CASSQDWAGARMEQFF.

The chain employs TRBV9 and TRBJ1-4; 9 bases align to TRBD1. CDR1 is SGDLS and CDR2 is YYNGEE in the germline V gene. The CDR3 runs to 14 residues. The junction had 4 bases not matched to a gene; V was cut back by 2 bases and J by 8 bases. CDR3 bases: TGTGCCAGCAGCGTGGGACAGGGTGACGAAAAACTGTTTTTT. Translated, it gives CASSVGQGDEKLFF.

CDR3 region: CASSQISSTQYF. The CDR3 nucleotides read TGTGCCAGCAGCCAGATCTCCTCCACGCAGTATTTT. The chain uses TRBV5-8 and TRBJ2-3; D unresolved. Trimming removed 4 bases at V and 9 bases at J, with 12 bases between. Germline V gene data show CDR1 as SGHTS and CDR2 as YDEGEE. This CDR3 is built from 12 residues.

This clone was recorded a few times. At the DNA level, this CDR3 is encoded by other sequences in the same sample as well. V and J are TRBV15 and TRBJ1-5; D perhaps matches TRBD1 (5 bases). Trimming removed 0 bases from V and 4 bases from J, with 13 bases in between. Per germline, CDR1 LNHNV and CDR2 YYDKDF (reference sequence). This CDR3 has 16 amino acids. CDR3 loop: CATSRDRGVGNQPQHF. DNA for the CDR3: TGTGCCACCAGCAGAGATCGGGGGGTGGGGAATCAGCCCCAGCATTTT. The variable domain in full, with the rest retrieved from reference TRBV15 and TRBJ1-5, is DAMVIQNPRYQVTQFGKPVTLSCSQTLNHNVMYWYQQKSSQAPKLLFHYYDKDFNNEADTPDNFQSRRPNTSFCFLDIRSPGLGDTAMYLCATSRDRGVGNQPQHFGDGTRLSIL.

This chain links TRBV6-5 with TRBJ2-7, with D possibly matching TRBD1 (5 bases). The V gene lost 3 bases and the J gene lost 5 bases, with 11 bases spanning the gap. The CDR3 has 13 amino acids. CDR1 MNHEY and CDR2 SVGAGI come from the germline V gene. This CDR3 reads CASSYRTSNEQYF. In DNA form, the CDR3 reads TGTGCCAGCAGTTATCGGACATCCAACGAGCAGTACTTC.

This clone has more than one count but fewer than ten. The rearrangement links TRBV29-1 to TRBJ2-3; 8 bases are a match to TRBD2. Germline CDR1 and CDR2: SQVTM and ANQGSEA. The ends lost 3 bases at V and 6 bases at J; junction bases unmatched: 11. The CDR3 totals 15 residues. CDR3 protein: CSVEGISGARDTQYF. The CDR3 nucleotides read TGCAGCGTTGAGGGGATTAGCGGGGCTAGGGATACGCAGTATTTT.

This chain joins TRBV7-8 and TRBJ2-1; 7 bases align to TRBD1. Germline V gene lookup returns CDR1 SGHVS and CDR2 FQNEAQ. This CDR3 comprises 14 residues. J gave up 3 bases and V 4 bases, and 3 bases lay outside the gene matches. The CDR3 loop is CASSSRTGYNEQFF. The CDR3 DNA sequence: TGTGCCAGCAGCTCGCGGACAGGCTACAATGAGCAGTTCTTC. Full variable domain (remainder filled in from reference TRBV7-8 and TRBJ2-1): GAGVSQSPRYKVAKRGQDVALRCDPISGHVSLFWYQQALGQGPEFLTYFQNEAQLDKSGLPSDRFFAERPEGSVSTLKIQRTQQEDSAVYLCASSSRTGYNEQFFGPGTRLTVL.

This clone occurred a few times. The chain uses TRBV18 and TRBJ2-5; TRBD1 is a possible D gene (6 bases). V was cut by 2 bases and J by 1 base, with 8 bases left in between. The CDR3 has 14 amino acids. Per germline, CDR1 KGHSH and CDR2 LQKENI. The CDR3 loop is CASSPIQGQETQYF. CDR3 nucleotide sequence: TGTGCCAGCTCACCAATACAGGGCCAAGAGACCCAGTACTTC.

The chain has TRBV7-6 and TRBJ1-6; D gene unclear. Per germline, CDR1 SGHVS and CDR2 FNYEAQ. The CDR3 contains 14 residues. Deletions cut 5 bases from V and 7 bases from J, with 12 bases between. The CDR3 coding sequence is TGTGCCAGCAGCGCGCGGCCGGGAAATTCACCCCTCCACTTT. Encoded protein: CASSARPGNSPLHF. Using reference TRBV7-6 and TRBJ1-6 for the parts outside the CDR3, the full variable domain is GAGVSQSPRYKVTKRGQDVALRCDPISGHVSLYWYRQALGQGPEFLTYFNYEAQQDKSGLPNDRFSAERPEGSISTLTIQRTEQRDSAMYRCASSARPGNSPLHFGNGTRLTVT.

This chain uses TRBV6-1 with TRBJ2-5; TRBD2 is a possible D gene (5 bases). The V gene lost 2 bases and the J gene lost 5 bases, with 18 bases spanning the gap. Germline CDR1 is MNHNS and CDR2 is SASEGT. The length of the CDR3 is 16 residues. CDR3 DNA: TGTGCCAGCAGTGAATACGGGGTAATTTTGGGGGAGACCCAGTACTTC. This sequence encodes CASSEYGVILGETQYF.

The chain is built from TRBV30 and TRBJ2-7, with a weak D call TRBD2 (5 bases). V lost 2 bases, J lost 3 bases, and 8 bases lay in between. The CDR3 is made up of 12 amino acids. Germline CDR1 is GTSNPN and CDR2 is SVGIG (reference sequence). The DNA for the CDR3 is TGTGCCTGGAGTCCCACTAGCTACGAGCAGTACTTC. As protein: CAWSPTSYEQYF.

This sequence joins TRBV10-3 and TRBJ2-7, with 11 bases identical to TRBD2. The CDR3 runs 15 residues. The trim removed 3 bases at V and 6 bases at J, leaving 7 bases unmatched. Germline V CDR1 and CDR2: ENHRY, SYGVKD. The chain's CDR3 is CAISEGSGGVSEQYF. CDR3 DNA sequence: TGTGCCATCAGTGAAGGTAGCGGGGGGGTCTCCGAGCAGTACTTC.

The CDR3 DNA reads TGTGCCAGCAGCCCGACGGGTGGGTTTGCTGAGACCCAGTACTTC. Translation: CASSPTGGFAETQYF. The chain has TRBV5-4 and TRBJ2-5; D unclear. V gave up 4 bases and J gave up 5 bases, with 18 bases separating them. Germline V gives CDR1 SGHNT, CDR2 YYREEE (reference sequence). The CDR3 runs to 15 residues.

This clone was detected only once. The chain combines TRBV4-1 with TRBJ1-3; maybe TRBD1 (5 bases). The CDR3 is 16 residues long. V lost 1 base and J 4 bases, leaving 14 bases between the germline ends. Germline CDR1 and CDR2: MGHRA and YSYEKL. This CDR3 reads CASSQVGAGPGNTIYF. For the CDR3, the DNA is TGCGCCAGCAGCCAAGTTGGGGCAGGGCCCGGAAACACCATATATTTT.

This clone is a singleton in its sample. V gene TRBV30 combines with J gene TRBJ1-1, with 9 bases lining up with TRBD1. The CDR3 loop spans 14 amino acids. The germline V gene has CDR1 GTSNPN and CDR2 SVGIG (reference sequence). J gave up 5 bases and V 2 bases, and 6 bases lay outside the gene matches. This CDR3 is CAWSKDRGVTEAFF. CDR3 DNA sequence: TGTGCCTGGAGTAAGGACAGGGGAGTTACTGAAGCTTTCTTT.

This clone was seen more than once but under ten times. The V gene is TRBV5-1, the J gene TRBJ2-1; 11 positions agree with TRBD1. The CDR3 totals 15 residues. Germline CDR1 is SGHRS and CDR2 is YFSETQ. Germline trimming cut 4 bases from V and 4 bases from J; bases unmatched to any gene: 4. The CDR3 here is CASSTGQGAYNEQFF. In DNA, the CDR3 is TGCGCCAGCAGCACAGGACAGGGGGCGTACAATGAGCAGTTCTTC.